Following are 18 T cell receptor beta chains from one sample sequenced in a study of monozygotic twins with inflammatory bowel disease. TCRdb re-called the 5' RACE reads and catalogs CDR3 proteins one per entry, DNA excluded. The ten most abundant clones cover around 2.4% of a sample with around 410,000 distinct CDR3 sequences. Sequenced: blood. The receptors were sampled from a human donor with ulcerative colitis or Crohn's disease, or a healthy co-twin of an affected twin (not recorded which).

V is TRBV4-1 and J is TRBJ1-6; TCRdb names TRBD1, which stays unverified in the absence of DNA. Germline values: CDR1 MGHRA, CDR2 YSYEKL. The CDR3 length is 17 residues. The CDR3: CASSHTQLRGSNSPLHF.

This chain links TRBV5-1 with TRBJ1-1; the TCRdb call, TRBD1, lacks DNA for checking. Germline V gene lookup returns CDR1 SGHRS and CDR2 YFSETQ. The CDR3 extends over 15 amino acids. The CDR3 spells CASSMGTVMNTEAFF.

The chain recombines TRBV29-1 with TRBJ2-7; with no DNA, the TCRdb D assignment of TRBD1 cannot be verified. Germline V gene data show CDR1 as SQVTM and CDR2 as ANQGSEA. The CDR3 has 16 residues. The CDR3 loop reads CSVVQERARGSYEQYF.

The chain has TRBV2 and TRBJ2-2; the TCRdb D gene call, TRBD1, has no DNA to confirm it. The CDR3 consists of 13 residues. The V gene's germline CDR1 is SNHLY and CDR2 FYNNEI. This CDR3 reads CASTRDPTGELFF.

V usage is TRBV12-5 and J usage is TRBJ2-1; with no DNA, the TCRdb D assignment of TRBD2 cannot be verified. The CDR3 extends over 16 amino acids. Per the germline V gene, CDR1 is LGHNT and CDR2 is FRNRAP. CDR3 protein: CASAHARTSFDNEQFF. The full variable domain, its missing parts supplied by reference TRBV12-5 and TRBJ2-1, is DARVTQTPRHKVTEMGQEVTMRCQPILGHNTVFWYRQTMMQGLELLAYFRNRAPLDDSGMPKDRFSAEMPDATLATLKIQPSEPRDSAVYFCASAHARTSFDNEQFFGPGTRLTVL.

This chain joins TRBV29-1 and TRBJ1-4. Germline-derived CDR1 and CDR2 are SQVTM and ANQGSEA. This CDR3 has 14 amino acids. The CDR3 reads CSAKRGATNEKLFF.

J is TRBJ1-2 and V is TRBV3-1; TCRdb gives TRBD1 as the D gene, but with no DNA this cannot be confirmed. The CDR3 is 16 amino acids. The germline gives CDR1 LGHDT, CDR2 YNNKEL (reference sequence). CDR3: CASSLLSLQGLDGYTF. The full variable domain, its missing parts supplied by reference TRBV3-1 and TRBJ1-2, is DTAVSQTPKYLVTQMGNDKSIKCEQNLGHDTMYWYKQDSKKFLKIMFSYNNKELIINETVPNRFSPKSPDKAHLNLHINSLELGDSAVYFCASSLLSLQGLDGYTFGSGTRLTVV.

The chain couples TRBV28 to TRBJ2-7; TCRdb names TRBD1, which stays unverified in the absence of DNA. Germline V gene data show CDR1 as MDHEN and CDR2 as SYDVKM. The length of the CDR3 is 16 residues. The CDR3: CASSSLRRDIGYEQHF. Supplemented by reference TRBV28 and TRBJ2-7, the full variable domain reads DVKVTQSSRYLVKRTGEKVFLECVQDMDHENMFWYRQDPGLGLRLIYFSYDVKMKEKGDIPEGYSVSREKKERFSLILESASTNQTSMYLCASSSLRRDIGYEQHFGPGTRLTVT.

The chain joins TRBV28 to TRBJ1-1. This CDR3 comprises 12 residues. Per the germline V gene, CDR1 is MDHEN and CDR2 is SYDVKM. This CDR3 reads CASSLIRNEAFF.

The rearrangement links TRBV5-4 to TRBJ2-1; TCRdb lists TRBD2, though no DNA is available to test this call. The CDR3 runs 15 residues. Germline V gene data show CDR1 as SGHNT and CDR2 as YYREEE (reference sequence). The CDR3 loop is CASSPGTSSPNEQFF. The complete variable domain, with remaining parts taken from reference TRBV5-4 and TRBJ2-1, reads ETGVTQSPTHLIKTRGQQVTLRCSSQSGHNTVSWYQQALGQGPQFIFQYYREEENGRGNFPPRFSGLQFPNYSSELNVNALELDDSALYLCASSPGTSSPNEQFFGPGTRLTVL.

The chain is built from TRBV5-6 and TRBJ2-6. Germline V gene lookup returns CDR1 SGHDT and CDR2 YYEEEE. This CDR3 region has 15 residues. The CDR3 is CASSHRSPGANVLTF.

The chain has TRBV5-4 and TRBJ2-1; TCRdb names TRBD2, which stays unverified in the absence of DNA. Germline V gene sequence: CDR1 SGHNT, CDR2 YYREEE (reference sequence). This CDR3 is built from 15 residues. This CDR3 reads CASSLVAVSYNEQFF.

V usage is TRBV12-3 or TRBV12-4 and J usage is TRBJ1-5. The CDR3 sequence is 14 residues long. CDR3 loop: CASSLLQINQPQHF.

The chain links TRBV4-1 to TRBJ2-5. The CDR3 has 16 residues. Germline V gene lookup returns CDR1 MGHRA and CDR2 YSYEKL. CDR3 sequence: CASSQTQAVNRETQYF.

V gene TRBV3-1 combines with J gene TRBJ2-5; the TCRdb call, TRBD1, lacks DNA for checking. CDR3 length equals 14 residues. CDR1 is LGHDT, CDR2 YNNKEL, per germline (reference sequence). The CDR3 protein is CASSHSGGRETQYF.

The chain couples TRBV5-1 to TRBJ1-2; TCRdb returns TRBD1, unconfirmable since there is no DNA. The CDR3 contains 13 residues. Per germline, CDR1 SGHRS and CDR2 YFSETQ. This CDR3 is CASTSTGEDGYTF.

The J gene is TRBJ1-3, the V gene TRBV29-1; TCRdb indicates TRBD1, and absent DNA this call remains unverified. The CDR3 loop spans 13 amino acids. Looked up from germline, CDR1 is SQVTM and CDR2 is ANQGSEA. This CDR3 reads CSVAGSSGNTIYF.

The V and J genes are TRBV13 and TRBJ2-7; there is no DNA to check the TCRdb D call of TRBD1. Per the germline V gene, CDR1 is PRHDT and CDR2 is FYEKMQ (reference sequence). CDR3 size: 15 residues. The CDR3 here is CASSPGTGTSYEQYF.